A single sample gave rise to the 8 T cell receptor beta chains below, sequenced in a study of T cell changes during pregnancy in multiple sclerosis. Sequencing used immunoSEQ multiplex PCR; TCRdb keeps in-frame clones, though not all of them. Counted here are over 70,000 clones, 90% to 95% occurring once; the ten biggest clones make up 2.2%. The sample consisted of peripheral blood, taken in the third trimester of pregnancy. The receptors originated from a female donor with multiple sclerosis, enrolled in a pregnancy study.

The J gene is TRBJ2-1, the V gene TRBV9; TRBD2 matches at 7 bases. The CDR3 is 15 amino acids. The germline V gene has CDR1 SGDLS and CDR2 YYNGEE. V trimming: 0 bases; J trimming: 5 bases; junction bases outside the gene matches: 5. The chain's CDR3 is CASSVGSAGNNEQFF. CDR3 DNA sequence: TGTGCCAGCAGCGTAGGTTCAGCGGGGAACAATGAGCAGTTCTTC.

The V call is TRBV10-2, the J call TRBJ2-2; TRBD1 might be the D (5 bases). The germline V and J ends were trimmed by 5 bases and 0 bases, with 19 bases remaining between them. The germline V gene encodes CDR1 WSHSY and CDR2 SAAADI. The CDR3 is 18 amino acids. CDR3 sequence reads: CASSTRPRGSANTGELFF. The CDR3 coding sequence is TGCGCCAGCAGTACCCGTCCTAGGGGATCGGCGAACACCGGGGAGCTGTTTTTT.

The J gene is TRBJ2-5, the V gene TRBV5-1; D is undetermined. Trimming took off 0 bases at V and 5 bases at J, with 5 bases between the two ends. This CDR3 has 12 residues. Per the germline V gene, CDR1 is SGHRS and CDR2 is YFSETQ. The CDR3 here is CASSLDGETQYF. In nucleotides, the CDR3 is TGCGCCAGCAGCTTGGACGGGGAGACCCAGTACTTC.

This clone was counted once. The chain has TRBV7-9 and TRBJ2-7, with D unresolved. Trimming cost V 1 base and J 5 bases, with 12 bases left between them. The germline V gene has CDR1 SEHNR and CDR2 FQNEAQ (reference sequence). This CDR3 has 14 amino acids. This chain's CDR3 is CASSLDSGSNEQYF. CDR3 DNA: TGTGCCAGCAGCTTAGACAGTGGATCCAACGAGCAGTACTTC.

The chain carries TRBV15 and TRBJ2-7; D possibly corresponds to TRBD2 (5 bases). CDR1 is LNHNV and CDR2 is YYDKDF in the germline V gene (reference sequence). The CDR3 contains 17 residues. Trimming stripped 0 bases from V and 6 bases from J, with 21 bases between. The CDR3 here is CATSRESPTLLVTEQYF. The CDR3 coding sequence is TGTGCCACCAGCAGAGAGTCCCCCACATTACTAGTGACCGAGCAGTACTTC.

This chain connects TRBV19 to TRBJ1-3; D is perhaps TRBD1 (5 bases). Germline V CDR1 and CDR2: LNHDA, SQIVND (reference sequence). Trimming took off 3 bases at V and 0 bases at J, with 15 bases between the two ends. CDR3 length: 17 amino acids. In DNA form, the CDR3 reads TGTGCCAGTAGTATCAGGACACGCCTAGGCTCTGGAAACACCATATATTTT. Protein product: CASSIRTRLGSGNTIYF. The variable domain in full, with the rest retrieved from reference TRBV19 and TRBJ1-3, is DGGITQSPKYLFRKEGQNVTLSCEQNLNHDAMYWYRQDPGQGLRLIYYSQIVNDFQKGDIAEGYSVSREKKESFPLTVTSAQKNPTAFYLCASSIRTRLGSGNTIYFGEGSWLTVV.

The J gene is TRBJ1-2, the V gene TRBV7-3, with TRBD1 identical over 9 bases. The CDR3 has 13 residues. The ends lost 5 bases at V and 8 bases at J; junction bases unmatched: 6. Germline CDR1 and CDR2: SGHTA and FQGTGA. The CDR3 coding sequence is TGTGCCAGCAGCGCCGGGACAGGGAGCGGCTACACCTTC. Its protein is CASSAGTGSGYTF.

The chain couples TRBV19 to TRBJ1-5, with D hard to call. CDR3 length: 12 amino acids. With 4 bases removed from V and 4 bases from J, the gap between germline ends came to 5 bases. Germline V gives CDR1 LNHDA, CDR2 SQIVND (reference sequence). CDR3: CASSTQNQPQHF. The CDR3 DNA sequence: TGTGCCAGTAGTACCCAGAATCAGCCCCAGCATTTT.